These 8 T cell receptor beta chains were all obtained from the same sample, sequenced in a study of shared clonotypes between healthy human individuals. Only in-frame clones appear in the TCRdb table, and some are missing; sequencing was by immunoSEQ multiplex PCR. The sample lists hundreds of thousands of clones; about 97% were seen once. The specimen was naive CD4+ T cells sorted from blood. As for subset: CD45RA+ positively selected. These receptors were obtained from a woman in her twenties or thirties in good health.

This clone was recorded only once. This chain uses TRBV4-2 with TRBJ2-1, with 12 bases matching TRBD2. The CDR3 is 15 residues long. CDR1 and CDR2 from the germline V gene are LGHNA and YNFKEQ. J lost 6 bases, V lost 2 bases, and 2 bases had no gene match. DNA of the CDR3: TGTGCCAGCAGCCAACCGGGACTAGCGGGCAATGAGCAGTTCTTC. Protein product: CASSQPGLAGNEQFF.

The genes are TRBV6-5 and TRBJ1-2; TRBD1 might be the D (6 bases). The CDR3 consists of 13 residues. V lost 2 bases to trimming and J lost 5 bases, with 9 bases between them. Germline CDR1 reads MNHEY; CDR2 reads SVGAGI. CDR3 in DNA: TGTGCCAGCAGTTACCCTGGACAGTATGGCTACACCTTC. It encodes CASSYPGQYGYTF.

A note on this clone: Other DNA sequences of this sample code for an identical CDR3. V is TRBV7-2 and J is TRBJ2-3, with unresolved D. The CDR3 has 12 residues. Germline V gives CDR1 SGHTA, CDR2 FQGNSA. V was clipped by 3 bases and J by 4 bases, with 5 bases between them. CDR3 loop: CASSFYSDTQYF. CDR3 bases: TGTGCCAGCAGCTTCTACTCAGATACGCAGTATTTT.

The chain joins TRBV29-1 to TRBJ2-7; the D call may be TRBD1 or TRBD2 (7 bases each). Germline-derived CDR1 and CDR2 are SQVTM and ANQGSEA. The CDR3 is 14 residues long. V gave up 7 bases and J gave up 2 bases, with 18 bases separating them. The CDR3 DNA reads as TGCAGCGCTGGGGGGGGGACAGCACCCTACGAGCAGTACTTC. Protein sequence: CSAGGGTAPYEQYF.

The chain links TRBV7-9 to TRBJ2-7; the D gene could be TRBD1 or TRBD2 (5 bases each). Germline values: CDR1 SEHNR, CDR2 FQNEAQ (reference sequence). The V end was cut by 1 base, the J end by 4 bases, with 17 bases between. CDR3 size: 16 residues. In DNA, the CDR3 is TGTGCCAGCAGCTTAGGAGGGCGCCGGCAGGGTTACGAGCAGTACTTC. Protein product: CASSLGGRRQGYEQYF.

The V and J genes are TRBV15 and TRBJ1-1; D perhaps matches TRBD1 (5 bases). The CDR3 has 13 residues. Germline-derived CDR1 and CDR2 are LNHNV and YYDKDF (reference sequence). V lost 3 bases to trimming and J lost 2 bases, with 7 bases between them. CDR3 sequence reads: CATSSWTNTEAFF. CDR3 in DNA: TGTGCCACCAGCAGCTGGACAAACACTGAAGCTTTCTTT. Using reference TRBV15 and TRBJ1-1 for the parts outside the CDR3, the full variable domain is DAMVIQNPRYQVTQFGKPVTLSCSQTLNHNVMYWYQQKSSQAPKLLFHYYDKDFNNEADTPDNFQSRRPNTSFCFLDIRSPGLGDTAMYLCATSSWTNTEAFFGQGTRLTVV.

The chain combines TRBV5-6 with TRBJ1-3; D unclear. The CDR3 sequence is 15 residues long. The germline V gene encodes CDR1 SGHDT and CDR2 YYEEEE. Trimming left V 4 bases short and J 0 bases short, with 11 bases between. The CDR3 spells CASSTWTGSGNTIYF. The CDR3 DNA sequence: TGTGCCAGCAGCACCTGGACGGGCTCTGGAAACACCATATATTTT.

V usage is TRBV28 and J usage is TRBJ2-1, with D maybe TRBD2 (6 bases). V lost 6 bases and J lost 4, with 16 bases in between. The CDR3 has 15 amino acids. Germline CDR1 and CDR2: MDHEN and SYDVKM. CDR3 sequence reads: CASSHRERPYNEQFF. CDR3 in DNA: TGTGCCAGCAGCCACCGGGAGAGGCCTTACAATGAGCAGTTCTTC.